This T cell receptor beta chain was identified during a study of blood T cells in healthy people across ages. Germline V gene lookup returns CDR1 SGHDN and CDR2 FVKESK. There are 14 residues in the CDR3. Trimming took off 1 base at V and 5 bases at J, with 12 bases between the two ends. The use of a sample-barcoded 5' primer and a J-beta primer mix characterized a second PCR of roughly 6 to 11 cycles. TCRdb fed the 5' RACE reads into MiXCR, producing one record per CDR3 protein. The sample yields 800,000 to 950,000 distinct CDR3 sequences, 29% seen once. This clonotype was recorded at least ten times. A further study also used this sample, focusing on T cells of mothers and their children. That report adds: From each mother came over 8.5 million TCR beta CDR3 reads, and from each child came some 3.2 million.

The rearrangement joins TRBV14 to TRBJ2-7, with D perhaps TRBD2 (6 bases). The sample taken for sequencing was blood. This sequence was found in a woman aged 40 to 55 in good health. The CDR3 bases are TGTGCCAGCAGCCAAGTCGGAGGGGTGGACGAGCAGTACTTC. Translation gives CASSQVGGVDEQYF.